This T cell receptor beta chain was found in a study of blood T cell repertoires in COVID-19. As originally analysed: Amplification from reference gene primers served as the basis for estimated nucleated cell counts. Using immunoSEQ multiplex PCR, the repertoire was profiled, and TCRdb retains in-frame clones only, with some absent. The V and J calls and clone size are taken from that table; D and trimming were inferred from the DNA. The sample lists 150,000 to 250,000 clones; 80% to 85% were seen once. Germline CDR1 MNHEY, CDR2 SVGEGT. This CDR3 is built from 16 residues. V was cut by 4 bases and J by 3 bases, with 19 bases left in between.

The rearrangement joins TRBV6-2 or TRBV6-3 to TRBJ2-7, with D perhaps matching TRBD2 (6 bases). The sequencing input was PBMCs or T cells enriched from blood (not recorded which). This sequence originates from a man aged 40-50 years who had recovered from COVID-19. CDR3 DNA sequence: TGTGCCAGCAGTTCGATCAGGAGGGAAGGGAGCTACGAGCAGTACTTC. It is translated as CASSSIRREGSYEQYF.